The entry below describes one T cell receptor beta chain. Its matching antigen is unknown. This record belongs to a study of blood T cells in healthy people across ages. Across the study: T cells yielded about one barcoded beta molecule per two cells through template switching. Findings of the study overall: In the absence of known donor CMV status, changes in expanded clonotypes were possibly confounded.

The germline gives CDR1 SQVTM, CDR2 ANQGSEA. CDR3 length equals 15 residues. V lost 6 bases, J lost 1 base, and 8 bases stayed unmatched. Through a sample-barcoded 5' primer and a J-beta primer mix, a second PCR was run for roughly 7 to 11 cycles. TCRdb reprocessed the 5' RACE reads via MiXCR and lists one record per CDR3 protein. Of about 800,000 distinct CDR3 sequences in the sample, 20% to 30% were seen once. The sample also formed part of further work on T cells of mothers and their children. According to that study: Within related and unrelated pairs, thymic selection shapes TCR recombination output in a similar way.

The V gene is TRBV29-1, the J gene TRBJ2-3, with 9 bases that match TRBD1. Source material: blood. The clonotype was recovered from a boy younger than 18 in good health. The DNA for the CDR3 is TGCAGCGTAGCGATCGGACAGGGGCGCACAGATACGCAGTATTTT. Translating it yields CSVAIGQGRTDTQYF.